These T cell receptor beta chains were read from a single sample in a study of T cell repertoires in cytomegalovirus infection. TCRdb passed the reads through MiXCR, listing each CDR3 protein once. The data show about 700,000 distinct CDR3 sequences, about 33% seen once. The antigens of these receptors remain unknown. The sample here was cultured PBMCs, taken from culture after CMV antigen stimulation. These receptors were obtained from a human donor in good health (CMV status not recorded). Some clones in this sample may be carry-over from other donors' samples. Both conserved end residues are part of each CDR3. The D gene is left open where the match is weak. The listing skips clone size in some rows; elsewhere it reads once, few, many or a size class.

V gene	clone size	D gene	J gene	CDR3 protein	CDR3 DNA
TRBV11-2	few	.	TRBJ2-3	CASSLDPTANTQYF	TGTGCCAGCAGCTTAGATCCGACTGCTAATACGCAGTATTTT
TRBV7-6	many	TRBD1	TRBJ1-3	CASSVQGARSGNTIYF	TGTGCCAGCAGCGTACAGGGGGCTCGCTCTGGAAACACCATATATTTT
TRBV5-6	.	.	TRBJ2-3	CASSLWKLDTQYF	TGTGCCAGCAGCTTATGGAAGTTAGATACGCAGTATTTT
TRBV7-2	many	.	TRBJ2-7	CASSQQFDEQYF	TGTGCCAGCAGCCAACAGTTCGACGAGCAGTACTTC
TRBV7-2	many	.	TRBJ1-4	CASSLAGTLNEKLFF	TGTGCCAGCAGCCTTGCCGGGACACTCAATGAAAAACTGTTTTTT
TRBV19	.	.	TRBJ2-2	CASRGNPGELFF	TGTGCCAGTAGGGGGAACCCCGGGGAGCTGTTTTTT
TRBV7-8	.	.	TRBJ2-3	CASSLAGWGADTQYF	TGTGCCAGCAGCTTAGCGGGGTGGGGAGCAGATACGCAGTATTTT
TRBV7-4	.	.	TRBJ2-5	CASSWGSSGETQYF	TGTGCCAGCAGCTGGGGGTCCTCCGGTGAGACCCAGTACTTC
TRBV28	few	.	TRBJ2-5	CASSPLGAGLETQYF	TGTGCCAGCAGTCCCCTCGGGGCGGGGCTAGAGACCCAGTACTTC
TRBV18	once	TRBD1	TRBJ1-4	CASSPTQGVDEKLFF	TGTGCCAGCTCACCAACCCAGGGGGTGGATGAAAAACTGTTTTTT
TRBV27	few	.	TRBJ2-7	CASSLVRGRDEQYF	TGTGCCAGCAGTTTAGTTCGCGGAAGGGACGAGCAGTACTTC
TRBV20-1	.	.	TRBJ2-1	CSASRESSYNEQFF	TGCAGTGCTAGCCGGGAGAGCTCCTACAATGAGCAGTTCTTC
TRBV5-1	many	.	TRBJ2-3	CASSSGGSTDTQYF	TGTGCCAGCAGCTCAGGAGGTAGCACAGATACGCAGTATTTT
TRBV5-6	.	TRBD2	TRBJ2-5	CASSFLGRAGETQYF	TGTGCCAGCAGCTTCTTAGGGAGGGCCGGGGAGACCCAGTACTTC
TRBV5-5	.	TRBD2	TRBJ2-7	CASSLGVATSGEQYF	TGTGCCAGCAGCTTGGGGGTTGCGACTAGCGGCGAGCAGTACTTC
TRBV19	.	.	TRBJ1-1	CASSDQGAEAFF	TGTGCCAGTAGTGACCAAGGGGCTGAAGCTTTCTTT
TRBV7-9	once	.	TRBJ1-3	CASGLAVGAGNTIYF	TGTGCCAGCGGCTTAGCGGTCGGGGCTGGAAACACCATATATTTT
TRBV7-2	.	.	TRBJ1-2	CASSPDRTLNYGYTF	TGTGCCAGCAGCCCTGATCGGACACTTAACTATGGCTACACCTTC
TRBV5-6	.	TRBD2	TRBJ2-7	CASSFEGGPKLYEQYF	TGTGCCAGCAGCTTCGAGGGAGGGCCTAAACTCTACGAGCAGTACTTC
TRBV7-2	many	TRBD1	TRBJ1-1	CASSFRTGRGGIVAFF	TGTGCCAGCAGCTTCCGGACAGGGAGAGGGGGGATAGTAGCTTTCTTT
TRBV5-4	few	.	TRBJ2-3	CASSLSMTRGDTQYF	TGTGCCAGCAGCTTATCAATGACTAGGGGGGATACGCAGTATTTT
TRBV14	.	.	TRBJ1-1	CASSFTMNTEAFF	TGTGCCAGCAGCTTCACAATGAACACTGAAGCTTTCTTT
TRBV6-1	many	TRBD2	TRBJ2-4	CASSEQAGGAKNIQYF	TGTGCCAGCAGTGAACAGGCGGGAGGGGCCAAAAACATTCAGTACTTC
TRBV6-1	many	.	TRBJ2-7	CASSEGPTYEQYF	TGTGCCAGCAGTGAAGGACCCACCTACGAGCAGTACTTC
TRBV27	.	.	TRBJ2-7	CASARREQYF	TGTGCCAGCGCGAGGAGGGAGCAGTACTTC
TRBV7-2	.	TRBD1	TRBJ1-2	CASSLVGTEGARGYTF	TGTGCCAGCAGCTTAGTGGGGACCGAGGGGGCGCGGGGCTACACCTTC
TRBV6-2/TRBV6-3	few	TRBD2	TRBJ2-1	CASSLSGLADYNEQFF	TGTGCCAGCAGTTTATCGGGACTAGCGGACTACAATGAGCAGTTCTTC
TRBV7-2	.	TRBD2	TRBJ2-4	CASSLVAGNIQYF	TGTGCCAGCAGCTTAGTAGCGGGAAACATTCAGTACTTC
TRBV28	.	.	TRBJ1-1	CASSLGGAVNTEAFF	TGTGCCAGCAGTTTAGGTGGGGCGGTGAACACTGAAGCTTTCTTT
TRBV2	.	.	TRBJ2-7	CASRLTGLNEQYF	TGTGCCAGCAGGCTAACAGGGCTCAACGAGCAGTACTTC
TRBV7-2	few	.	TRBJ2-2	CASSAQVRNTGELFF	TGTGCCAGCAGCGCCCAGGTCAGGAACACCGGGGAGCTGTTTTTT
TRBV7-6	.	.	TRBJ2-5	CASSRPRGGGQETQYF	TGTGCCAGCAGCCGACCAAGGGGGGGGGGTCAAGAGACCCAGTACTTC
TRBV5-4	few	TRBD2	TRBJ2-3	CASSLLSSGSTTDTQYF	TGTGCCAGCAGCTTGTTGTCTAGCGGGAGTACCACAGATACGCAGTATTTT
TRBV10-3	.	.	TRBJ2-7	CAISAYSRAYEQYF	TGTGCCATCAGTGCATACAGTAGAGCCTACGAGCAGTACTTC
TRBV7-2	few	TRBD2	TRBJ2-1	CASSSRGGDLQFF	TGTGCCAGCAGCTCCCGGGGGGGGGACTTGCAGTTCTTC
TRBV7-2	.	.	TRBJ1-5	CASSLTRQPRHF	TGTGCCAGCAGCTTAACGAGGCAGCCCCGGCATTTT
TRBV7-2	.	.	TRBJ1-1	CASSFFSAEAFF	TGTGCCAGCAGCTTTTTTTCCGCTGAAGCTTTCTTT